This TCR beta chain appears in the sequencing data of a study of early T cells in non-severe SARS-CoV-2 infection. Using its own MiXCR run on the 5' RACE reads, TCRdb lists one record per CDR3 protein. The sample holds about 58,000 distinct CDR3 sequences, over 10% seen once. This clonotype was found many times. Trimming left V 4 bases short and J 1 base short, with 20 bases between. The CDR3 consists of 17 residues. Germline loops: CDR1 SGHRS, CDR2 YFSETQ. This clonotype originated in an adult who was a healthcare worker with PCR-confirmed SARS-CoV-2 infection or an uninfected control (not recorded which). Sample: whole blood. This chain connects TRBV5-1 to TRBJ2-5; D may be TRBD1 or TRBD2 (5 bases each). CDR3 sequence: CASSQRLAGRLQETQYF. The CDR3 DNA follows: TGCGCCAGCAGCCAAAGGCTAGCAGGGAGACTCCAAGAGACCCAGTACTTC.